This T cell receptor (beta chain) was identified during a study of cytotoxic CD8 clonotypes in ibrutinib-treated CLL. Remarks on this clone: No antigen is known for it.

The study, taken as a whole, reports: Once treatment began, public clonotypes, which were uncommon, contracted or stayed stable. Baseline clonality exceeded age-matched healthy donors and tracked circulating CD8+ T-cell counts.

Deep sequencing aimed at 1 in 200,000 to 1 in 1 million T cells' resolution. Repertoires were generated with immunoSEQ multiplex PCR, while TCRdb's copy carries only in-frame clones and drops some. The sample shows some 300,000 clones, around four fifths of them seen only once. The V gene lost 4 bases and the J gene lost 2 bases, with 18 bases spanning the gap. Germline lookup yields CDR1 SGHRS and CDR2 YFSETQ. The length of the CDR3 is 16 residues. The source material was PBMCs, sampled before ibrutinib treatment. This rearrangement joins TRBV5-1 to TRBJ2-5; D is unresolved. The TCR comes from a human donor with chronic lymphocytic leukemia. The CDR3 protein is CASSRIVDGRQETQYF. DNA of the CDR3: TGCGCCAGCAGCAGAATTGTTGACGGCAGGCAAGAGACCCAGTACTTC.